This T cell receptor beta chain is from a study of T cells after yellow fever vaccination. Study results and caveats: At under 97% for CD4 and over 80% for CD8, most primary-vaccination clones showed up again after the booster. Weaker overall, the secondary response nonetheless peaked faster (day 5 versus 15).

Conversion of TCR transcripts into cDNA relied on 5'RACE template switching, which added a universal primer site and UMIs. TCRdb used MiXCR to reprocess the 5' RACE reads, holding one entry per CDR3 protein. In the table there are approximately 510,000 distinct CDR3 sequences, 21% of which are singletons. This clonotype was found a few times. The antigen is undetermined. This CDR3 region has 14 residues. V shed 5 bases and J shed 3 bases, with 11 bases lying between them. Germline loops: CDR1 LNHDA, CDR2 SQIVND (reference sequence). The sequence derives from a man younger than 35 who received the YFV17D yellow fever vaccine. Material: PBMCs, obtained 21 days after the first yellow fever vaccination. The chain combines TRBV19 with TRBJ1-5, with D perhaps matching TRBD1 (5 bases). The CDR3 here is CASSFSGHNQPQHF. CDR3 nucleotides: TGTGCCAGTAGTTTCTCGGGGCACAATCAGCCCCAGCATTTT.